The 19 T cell receptor beta chains below were found in one sample sequenced in a study of blood T cell repertoires in COVID-19 (dated by TCRdb to about 2020). The library was made by the immunoSEQ multiplex PCR assay. TCRdb stores this immuneACCESS table with in-frame sequences only. Part of the clones is absent; in the studies checked, under half of the shortfall reflects unresolved V genes, and no reason is known for the rest. In this sample the table shows hundreds of thousands of clones, roughly 82% of which occur a single time. The ten largest clones capture approximately 4.5% of the sample. Material: peripheral blood. The receptors were sampled from an older woman with acute or convalescent COVID-19.

The chain employs TRBV4-2 and TRBJ2-2; possible D gene TRBD2, 5 bases. Germline V gene sequence: CDR1 LGHNA, CDR2 YNFKEQ. V was clipped by 0 bases and J by 7 bases, with 12 bases between them. The CDR3 consists of 15 residues. This CDR3 is CASSQDGVRGGELFF. The CDR3 DNA reads TGTGCCAGCAGCCAAGATGGGGTCCGGGGCGGGGAGCTGTTTTTT.

This clone was detected only a few times. The chain recombines TRBV4-3 with TRBJ1-5, with D uncertain. Germline-derived CDR1 and CDR2 are LGHNA and YSLEER. V lost 0 bases to trimming and J lost 3 bases, with 12 bases between them. There are 16 residues in the CDR3. CDR3: CASSQDLREDNQPQHF. The CDR3 nucleotides are TGCGCCAGCAGCCAAGATCTGAGAGAGGACAATCAGCCCCAGCATTTT.

V gene TRBV18 combines with J gene TRBJ1-1; D might be TRBD1 (6 bases). The germline V gene encodes CDR1 KGHSH and CDR2 LQKENI. The CDR3 has 13 amino acids. Between the trimmed V and J ends, which lost 6 bases and 4 bases, there was a span of 12 bases. In DNA, the CDR3 is TGTGCCAGCTCGATCGCAGGGGTCACTGAAGCTTTCTTT. This sequence encodes CASSIAGVTEAFF.

The chain couples TRBV5-3 to TRBJ1-1; TRBD1 might be the D (6 bases). TRBV5-3 is noted as an ORF with a role that remains uncertain. Trimming cost V 0 bases and J 1 base, with 16 bases left between them. The CDR3 runs to 17 residues. Written as DNA, the CDR3 is TGTGCCAGAAGCTTGGGGGCGCAGGGGCCGCCGAACACTGAAGCTTTCTTT. Its translation: CARSLGAQGPPNTEAFF.

The chain carries TRBV28 and TRBJ1-2; tentatively, D is TRBD1 (5 bases). This CDR3 comprises 13 residues. Germline loops: CDR1 MDHEN, CDR2 SYDVKM. The ends were cut back, 7 bases at V and 6 bases at J, with 15 bases in the middle. The CDR3 coding sequence is TGTGCCAGCATACCCTGGGGGAGGGATGGCTACACCTTC. Translating it yields CASIPWGRDGYTF.

The V and J genes are TRBV3-1 (or the pseudogene TRBV3-2) and TRBJ2-7; D not resolved. The germline V and J ends were trimmed by 2 bases and 2 bases, with 4 bases remaining between them. Per the germline V gene, CDR1 is LGHDT and CDR2 is YNNKEL (reference sequence). The CDR3 consists of 12 residues. This CDR3 reads CASSQSPYEQYF. The DNA of the CDR3 is TGTGCCAGCAGCCAATCTCCCTACGAGCAGTACTTC.

V and J are TRBV5-4 and TRBJ1-1, with TRBD1 matching 8 bases. The J segment lost 1 base and the V segment lost 3 bases, leaving 5 bases of the junction unmatched. This CDR3 has 15 residues. Per germline, CDR1 SGHNT and CDR2 YYREEE (reference sequence). The CDR3 nucleotides are TGTGCCAGCAGCTCCAGGACAGGGACGAACACTGAAGCTTTCTTT. Translating it yields CASSSRTGTNTEAFF. The variable domain in full, with the rest retrieved from reference TRBV5-4 and TRBJ1-1, is ETGVTQSPTHLIKTRGQQVTLRCSSQSGHNTVSWYQQALGQGPQFIFQYYREEENGRGNFPPRFSGLQFPNYSSELNVNALELDDSALYLCASSSRTGTNTEAFFGQGTRLTVV.

This sequence joins TRBV19 and TRBJ1-2, with TRBD1 matching over 7 bases. The CDR3 consists of 14 residues. The J segment lost 5 bases and the V segment lost 6 bases, leaving 9 bases of the junction unmatched. Germline V gives CDR1 LNHDA, CDR2 SQIVND (reference sequence). CDR3 in DNA: TGTGCCAGTAGAAAACAGGGGCTGCCGTATGGCTACACCTTC. This translates into CASRKQGLPYGYTF.

This chain connects TRBV6-5 to TRBJ1-6; no clear D gene. Germline V gene lookup returns CDR1 MNHEY and CDR2 SVGAGI. V dropped 11 bases and J dropped 7 bases, with 15 bases sitting between them. This CDR3 region has 13 residues. The CDR3 protein is CAGQQTVNSPLHF. The CDR3, as DNA: TGTGCCGGGCAGCAGACGGTAAATTCACCCCTCCACTTT.

The chain carries TRBV18 and TRBJ1-4; no clear D gene. Per the germline V gene, CDR1 is KGHSH and CDR2 is LQKENI. The CDR3 extends over 15 amino acids. The V and J ends lost 0 bases and 7 bases respectively, with 12 bases between them. The CDR3 DNA reads as TGTGCCAGCTCACCACCCGAGGGAAGAACTGAAAAACTGTTTTTT. Its protein is CASSPPEGRTEKLFF.

The chain links TRBV3-1 (or the pseudogene TRBV3-2) to TRBJ2-5, with TRBD2 identical over 11 bases. The CDR3 has 15 residues. Trimming cost V 10 bases and J 5 bases; bases outside gene matches: 12. The V gene's germline CDR1 is LGHDT and CDR2 YNNKEL (reference sequence). The CDR3 region is CATRISGGALETQYF. Written as DNA, the CDR3 is TGTGCCACTCGAATTAGCGGGGGGGCCTTGGAGACCCAGTACTTC.

The gene calls are TRBV6-5 and TRBJ1-2; TRBD1 is a possible D gene (5 bases). With 6 bases removed from V and 0 bases from J, the gap between germline ends came to 14 bases. Germline V CDR1 and CDR2: MNHEY, SVGAGI. The CDR3 consists of 15 residues. For the CDR3, the DNA is TGTGCCAGCAGGGGGTTGGGGCGAACTAACTATGGCTACACCTTC. This encodes CASRGLGRTNYGYTF.

The rearrangement links TRBV24-1 to TRBJ2-1; TRBD1 matches 8 bases. The CDR3 has 16 amino acids. Germline CDR1 KGHDR, CDR2 SFDVKD. The junction had 8 bases not matched to a gene; V was cut back by 1 base and J by 7 bases. Written as DNA, the CDR3 is TGTGCCACCAGTGATTTTTACCAGGGGGCGGTGAATGAGCAGTTCTTC. Its translation is CATSDFYQGAVNEQFF.

This clone was picked up a small number of times. The chain has TRBV7-2 and TRBJ1-5; a possible D gene is TRBD1 (5 bases). The CDR3 is 15 amino acids. Between the trimmed V and J ends, which lost 5 bases and 0 bases, there was a span of 11 bases. Germline V gene lookup returns CDR1 SGHTA and CDR2 FQGNSA. The chain's CDR3 is CASSLAGHSNQPQHF. As DNA, the CDR3 is TGTGCCAGCAGCCTCGCAGGGCATAGCAATCAGCCCCAGCATTTT.

This sequence joins TRBV6-6 and TRBJ1-1; tentative D call: TRBD1 (6 bases). Germline V gives CDR1 MNHNY, CDR2 SVGAGI (reference sequence). V was trimmed by 6 bases and J by 1 base, leaving 15 bases between them. The CDR3 is 15 residues long. The CDR3 nucleotides read TGTGCCAGCAGCCTACCGACAGGAGAGAACACTGAAGCTTTCTTT. Its protein product is CASSLPTGENTEAFF.

The rearrangement links TRBV7-2 to TRBJ2-3, with TRBD2 identical over 8 bases. Per germline, CDR1 SGHTA and CDR2 FQGNSA. CDR3 length: 15 residues. The junction had 5 bases not matched to a gene; V was cut back by 5 bases and J by 1 base. The CDR3: CASSVLAARTDTQYF. The CDR3 bases are TGTGCCAGCAGCGTACTAGCGGCCCGCACAGATACGCAGTATTTT.

This chain links TRBV5-1 with TRBJ1-1; D call uncertain. The CDR3 extends over 13 amino acids. V was pared by 5 bases and J by 1 base, with 9 bases between. Germline assignment: CDR1 SGHRS and CDR2 YFSETQ. The CDR3 DNA sequence: TGCGCCAGCAGAGGAGTACAGAACACTGAAGCTTTCTTT. As protein: CASRGVQNTEAFF.

This clone has only one observation. The V gene is TRBV2, the J gene TRBJ1-5, with D tentatively TRBD1 (6 bases). CDR1 and CDR2 from the germline V gene are SNHLY and FYNNEI. This CDR3 comprises 14 residues. The V and J ends lost 5 bases and 2 bases respectively, with 10 bases between them. The CDR3 protein is CASSFSGGNQPQHF. The CDR3 coding sequence is TGTGCCAGCAGTTTCTCAGGGGGCAATCAGCCCCAGCATTTT.

The chain joins TRBV7-2 to TRBJ2-2; no reliable D call. The V gene lost 1 base and the J gene lost 8 bases, with 8 bases spanning the gap. The CDR3 covers 13 residues. From germline, CDR1 is SGHTA and CDR2 FQGNSA. The CDR3 DNA is TGTGCCAGCAGCTTAGACGGGTTTGGGGAGCTGTTTTTT. This sequence encodes CASSLDGFGELFF.